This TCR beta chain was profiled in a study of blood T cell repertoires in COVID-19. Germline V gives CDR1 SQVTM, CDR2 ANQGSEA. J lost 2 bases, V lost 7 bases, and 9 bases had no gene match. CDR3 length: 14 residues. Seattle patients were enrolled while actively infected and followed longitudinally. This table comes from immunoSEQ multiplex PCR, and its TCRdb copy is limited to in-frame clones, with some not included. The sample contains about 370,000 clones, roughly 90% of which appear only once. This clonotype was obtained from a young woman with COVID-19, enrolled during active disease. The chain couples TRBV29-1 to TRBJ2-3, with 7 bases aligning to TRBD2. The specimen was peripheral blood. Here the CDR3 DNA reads TGCAGCGGTAGATTCCAGCGGGACACAGATACGCAGTATTTT. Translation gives CSGRFQRDTDTQYF.